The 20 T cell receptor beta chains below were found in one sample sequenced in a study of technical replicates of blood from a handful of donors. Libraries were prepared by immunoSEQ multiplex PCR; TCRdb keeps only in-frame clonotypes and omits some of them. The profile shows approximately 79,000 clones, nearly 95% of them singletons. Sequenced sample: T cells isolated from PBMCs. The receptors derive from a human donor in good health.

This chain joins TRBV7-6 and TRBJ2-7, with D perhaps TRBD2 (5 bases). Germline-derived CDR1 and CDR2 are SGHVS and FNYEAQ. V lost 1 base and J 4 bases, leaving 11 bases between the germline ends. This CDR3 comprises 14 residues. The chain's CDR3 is CASSLDRTGYEQYF. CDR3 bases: TGTGCCAGCAGCTTAGACCGGACGGGGTACGAGCAGTACTTC.

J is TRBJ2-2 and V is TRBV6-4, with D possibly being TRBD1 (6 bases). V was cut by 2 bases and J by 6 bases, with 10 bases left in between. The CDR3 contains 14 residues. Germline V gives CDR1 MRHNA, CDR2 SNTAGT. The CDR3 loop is CASSDQGSSGELFF. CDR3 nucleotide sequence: TGTGCCAGCAGTGACCAGGGGTCCTCCGGGGAGCTGTTTTTT.

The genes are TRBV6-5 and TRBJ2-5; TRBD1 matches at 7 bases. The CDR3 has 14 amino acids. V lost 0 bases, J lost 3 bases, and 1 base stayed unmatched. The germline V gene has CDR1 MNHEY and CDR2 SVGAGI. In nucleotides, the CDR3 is TGTGCCAGCAGTTACTCCGGGACAGAAGAGACCCAGTACTTC. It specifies CASSYSGTEETQYF.

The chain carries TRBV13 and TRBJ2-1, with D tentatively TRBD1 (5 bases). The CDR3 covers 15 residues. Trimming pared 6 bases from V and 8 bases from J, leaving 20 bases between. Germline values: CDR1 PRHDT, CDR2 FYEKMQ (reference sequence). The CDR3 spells CASRLNTGPRDEQFF. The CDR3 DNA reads TGTGCCAGCAGACTCAATACCGGGCCCAGGGATGAGCAGTTCTTC.

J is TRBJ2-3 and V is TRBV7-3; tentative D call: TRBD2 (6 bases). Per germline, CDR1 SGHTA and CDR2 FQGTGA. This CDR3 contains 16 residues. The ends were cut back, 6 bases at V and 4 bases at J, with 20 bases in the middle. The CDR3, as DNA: TGTGCCAGCAGTCTGGATGGAGCGGGCAGACCAGATACGCAGTATTTT. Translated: CASSLDGAGRPDTQYF.

CDR3 in DNA: TGTGCTACAGATAGCGGGAGGTCAAATGAGCAGTTCTTC. Amino acid sequence: CATDSGRSNEQFF. V usage is TRBV6-5 and J usage is TRBJ2-1; 10 bases are shared with TRBD2. The CDR3 consists of 13 residues. The germline CDR1 and CDR2 sequences are MNHEY and SVGAGI.

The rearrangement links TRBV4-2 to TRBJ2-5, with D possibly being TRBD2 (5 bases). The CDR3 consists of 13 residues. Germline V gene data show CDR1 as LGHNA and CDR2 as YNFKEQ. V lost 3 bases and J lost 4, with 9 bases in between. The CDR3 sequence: CASSQSGRETQYF. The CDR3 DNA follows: TGTGCCAGCAGCCAGTCGGGGAGAGAGACCCAGTACTTC.

This chain's CDR3 is CASSTDRNPTYNEQFF. As DNA, the CDR3 is TGTGCCAGCAGTACGGACAGGAACCCGACCTACAATGAGCAGTTCTTC. This chain joins TRBV28 and TRBJ2-1; 7 bases agree with TRBD1. Germline lookup yields CDR1 MDHEN and CDR2 SYDVKM. After removal of 5 bases from V and 2 bases from J, the junction contained 9 bases not matched to a gene. This CDR3 is built from 16 residues.

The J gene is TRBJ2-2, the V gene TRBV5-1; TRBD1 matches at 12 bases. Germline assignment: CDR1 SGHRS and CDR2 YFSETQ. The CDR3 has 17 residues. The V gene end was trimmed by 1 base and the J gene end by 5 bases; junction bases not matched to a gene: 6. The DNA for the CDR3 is TGCGCCAGCAGCTTGAGGGACAGGGGGCGCGGGACCGGGGAGCTGTTTTTT. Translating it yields CASSLRDRGRGTGELFF.

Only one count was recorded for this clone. The CDR3: CASSLASDGYTF. The DNA for the CDR3 is TGTGCCAGCAGCTTAGCGTCCGATGGCTACACCTTC. This chain uses TRBV7-8 with TRBJ1-2; D gene ambiguous. The CDR3 covers 12 residues. Germline V gene data show CDR1 as SGHVS and CDR2 as FQNEAQ. The V gene lost 0 bases and the J gene lost 6 bases, with 5 bases spanning the gap.

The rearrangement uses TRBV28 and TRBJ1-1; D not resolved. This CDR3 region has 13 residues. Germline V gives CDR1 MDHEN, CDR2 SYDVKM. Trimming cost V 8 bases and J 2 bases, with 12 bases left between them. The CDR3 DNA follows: TGTGCCAGCCTCTCGTCAGGCAACACTGAAGCTTTCTTT. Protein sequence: CASLSSGNTEAFF.

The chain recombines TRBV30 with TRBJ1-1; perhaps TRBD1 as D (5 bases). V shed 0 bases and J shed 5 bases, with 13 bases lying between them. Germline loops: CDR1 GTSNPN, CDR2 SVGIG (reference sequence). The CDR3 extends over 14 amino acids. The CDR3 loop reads CAWSVLRGGTEAFF. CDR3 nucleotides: TGTGCCTGGAGTGTACTAAGGGGTGGGACTGAAGCTTTCTTT.

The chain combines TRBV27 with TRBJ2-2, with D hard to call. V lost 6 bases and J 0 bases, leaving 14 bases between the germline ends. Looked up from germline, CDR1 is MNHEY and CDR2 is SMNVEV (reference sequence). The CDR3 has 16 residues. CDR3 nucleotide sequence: TGTGCCAGCAGCCTCCTAGATTCAGCGAACACCGGGGAGCTGTTTTTT. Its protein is CASSLLDSANTGELFF.

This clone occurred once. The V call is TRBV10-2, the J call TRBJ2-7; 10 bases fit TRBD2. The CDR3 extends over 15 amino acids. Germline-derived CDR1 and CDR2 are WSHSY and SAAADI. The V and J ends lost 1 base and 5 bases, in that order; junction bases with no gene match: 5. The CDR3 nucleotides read TGCGCCAGCAGTGAGTTAAGCGGACTAGCGGACGAGCAGTACTTC. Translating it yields CASSELSGLADEQYF.

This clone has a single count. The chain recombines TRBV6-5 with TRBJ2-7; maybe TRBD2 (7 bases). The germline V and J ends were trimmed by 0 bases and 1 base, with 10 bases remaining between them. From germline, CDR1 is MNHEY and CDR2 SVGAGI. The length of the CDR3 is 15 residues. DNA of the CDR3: TGTGCCAGCAGTTACTCGGGAGGGGGGTCCTACGAGCAGTACTTC. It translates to CASSYSGGGSYEQYF.

CDR3 residues: CASSPTSSYEQYF. The CDR3 DNA reads as TGTGCCAGCAGCCCGACTAGCAGCTACGAGCAGTACTTC. The V and J genes are TRBV7-8 and TRBJ2-7; 7 bases match TRBD2. The CDR3 sequence is 13 residues long. The germline gives CDR1 SGHVS, CDR2 FQNEAQ. V dropped 5 bases and J dropped 3; count of bases not matched to a gene: 4.

CDR3 nucleotides: TGCAGCGTTGAAGATGCGCAGGGCACTGAAGCTTTCTTT. Encoded protein: CSVEDAQGTEAFF. The V and J genes are TRBV29-1 and TRBJ1-1, with D maybe TRBD1 (5 bases). This CDR3 has 13 amino acids. V was pared by 0 bases and J by 4 bases, with 9 bases between. Germline V gene data show CDR1 as SQVTM and CDR2 as ANQGSEA.

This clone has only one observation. In DNA form, the CDR3 reads TGTGCCATCAGTTTGGCGGGAAGCACAGATACGCAGTATTTT. Protein: CAISLAGSTDTQYF. V and J are TRBV10-3 and TRBJ2-3, with a weak D call TRBD2 (6 bases). The CDR3 covers 14 residues. Germline lookup yields CDR1 ENHRY and CDR2 SYGVKD. The germline V and J ends were trimmed by 5 bases and 0 bases, with 9 bases remaining between them.

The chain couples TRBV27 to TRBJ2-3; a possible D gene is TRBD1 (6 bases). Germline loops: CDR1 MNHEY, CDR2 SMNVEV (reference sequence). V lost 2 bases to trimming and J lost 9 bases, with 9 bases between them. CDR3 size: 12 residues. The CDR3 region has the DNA TGTGCCAGCAGTTTAGCAGGGGACACGCAGTATTTT. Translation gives CASSLAGDTQYF.

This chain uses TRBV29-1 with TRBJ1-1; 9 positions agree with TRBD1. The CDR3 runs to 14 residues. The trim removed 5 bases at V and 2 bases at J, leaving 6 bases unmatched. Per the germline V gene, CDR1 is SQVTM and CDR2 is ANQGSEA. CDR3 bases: TGCAGCGTTAAGACGACAGGGGGTAACACTGAAGCTTTCTTT. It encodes CSVKTTGGNTEAFF.